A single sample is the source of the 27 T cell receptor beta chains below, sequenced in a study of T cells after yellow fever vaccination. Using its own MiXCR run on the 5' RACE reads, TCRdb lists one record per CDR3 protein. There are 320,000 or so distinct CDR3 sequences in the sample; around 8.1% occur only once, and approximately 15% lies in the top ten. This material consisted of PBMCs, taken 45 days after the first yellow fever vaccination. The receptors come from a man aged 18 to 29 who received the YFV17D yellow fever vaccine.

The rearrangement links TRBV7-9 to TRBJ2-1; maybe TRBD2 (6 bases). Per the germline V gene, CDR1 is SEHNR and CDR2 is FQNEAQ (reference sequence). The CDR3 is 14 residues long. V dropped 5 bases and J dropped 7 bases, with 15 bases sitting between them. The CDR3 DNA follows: TGTGCCAGCAGCCCGACGGGACTTTCGAATGAGCAGTTCTTC. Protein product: CASSPTGLSNEQFF.

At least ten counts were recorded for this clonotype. The CDR3 loop is CASRLGDYEQYF. CDR3 coding DNA: TGTGCCAGCAGACTAGGAGACTACGAGCAGTACTTC. The chain links TRBV7-9 to TRBJ2-7, with D perhaps TRBD2 (5 bases). The CDR3 extends over 12 amino acids. The V gene lost 6 bases and the J gene lost 3 bases, with 9 bases spanning the gap. Germline V gives CDR1 SEHNR, CDR2 FQNEAQ (reference sequence). Based on the CDR3 plus reference TRBV7-9 and TRBJ2-7, the full variable domain is DTGVSQNPRHKITKRGQNVTFRCDPISEHNRLYWYRQTLGQGPEFLTYFQNEAQLEKSRLLSDRFSAERPKGSFSTLEIQRTEQGDSAMYLCASRLGDYEQYFGPGTRLTVT.

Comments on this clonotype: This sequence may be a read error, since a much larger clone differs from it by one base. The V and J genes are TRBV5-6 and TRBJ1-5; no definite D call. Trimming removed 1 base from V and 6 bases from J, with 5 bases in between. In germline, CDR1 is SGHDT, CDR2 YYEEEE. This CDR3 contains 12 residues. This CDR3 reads CASSLRVQPQHF. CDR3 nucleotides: TGTGCCAGCAGCTTGCGGGTTCAGCCCCAGCATTTT.

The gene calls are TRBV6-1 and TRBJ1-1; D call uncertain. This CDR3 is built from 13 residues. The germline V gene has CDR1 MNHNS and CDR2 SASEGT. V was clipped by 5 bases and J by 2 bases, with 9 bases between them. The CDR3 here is CASSTQPNTEAFF. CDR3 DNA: TGTGCCAGCAGTACACAACCAAACACTGAAGCTTTCTTT.

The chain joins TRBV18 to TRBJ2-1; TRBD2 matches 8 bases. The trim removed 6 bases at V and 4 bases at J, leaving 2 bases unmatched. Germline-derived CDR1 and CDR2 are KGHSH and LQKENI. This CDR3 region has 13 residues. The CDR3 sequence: CASSGGEYNEQFF. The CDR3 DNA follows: TGTGCCAGCTCCGGGGGGGAATACAATGAGCAGTTCTTC.

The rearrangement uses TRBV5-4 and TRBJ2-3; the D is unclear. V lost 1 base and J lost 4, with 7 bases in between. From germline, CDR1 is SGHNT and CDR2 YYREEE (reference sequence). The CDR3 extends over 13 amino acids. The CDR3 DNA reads TGTGCCAGCAGCTTGAACCTCCCAGATACGCAGTATTTT. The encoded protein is CASSLNLPDTQYF.

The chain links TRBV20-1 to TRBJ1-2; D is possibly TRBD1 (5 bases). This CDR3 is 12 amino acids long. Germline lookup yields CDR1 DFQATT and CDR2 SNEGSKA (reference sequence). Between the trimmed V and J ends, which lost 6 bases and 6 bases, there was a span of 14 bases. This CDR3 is CSARGTGHGYTF. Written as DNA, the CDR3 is TGCAGTGCCCGAGGGACGGGTCATGGCTACACCTTC.

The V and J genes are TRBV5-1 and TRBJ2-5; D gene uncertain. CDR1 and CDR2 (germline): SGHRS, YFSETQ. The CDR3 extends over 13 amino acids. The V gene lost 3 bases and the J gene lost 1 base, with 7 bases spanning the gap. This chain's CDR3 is CASSSHSQETQYF. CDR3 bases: TGCGCCAGCAGCTCGCACTCCCAAGAGACCCAGTACTTC.

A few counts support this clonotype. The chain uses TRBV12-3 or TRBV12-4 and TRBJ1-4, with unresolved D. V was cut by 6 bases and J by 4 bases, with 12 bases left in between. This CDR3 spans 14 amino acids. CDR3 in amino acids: CASRRVWDNEKLFF. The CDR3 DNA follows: TGTGCCAGCAGACGGGTTTGGGATAATGAAAAACTGTTTTTT.

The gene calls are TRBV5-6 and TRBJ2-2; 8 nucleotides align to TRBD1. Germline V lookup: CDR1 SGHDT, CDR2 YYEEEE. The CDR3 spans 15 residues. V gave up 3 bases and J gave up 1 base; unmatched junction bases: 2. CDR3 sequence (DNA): TGTGCCAGCAGCTGGGACAGGATGAACACCGGGGAGCTGTTTTTT. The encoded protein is CASSWDRMNTGELFF. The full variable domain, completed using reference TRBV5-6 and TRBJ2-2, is DAGVTQSPTHLIKTRGQQVTLRCSPKSGHDTVSWYQQALGQGPQFIFQYYEEEERQRGNFPDRFSGHQFPNYSSELNVNALLLGDSALYLCASSWDRMNTGELFFGEGSRLTVL.

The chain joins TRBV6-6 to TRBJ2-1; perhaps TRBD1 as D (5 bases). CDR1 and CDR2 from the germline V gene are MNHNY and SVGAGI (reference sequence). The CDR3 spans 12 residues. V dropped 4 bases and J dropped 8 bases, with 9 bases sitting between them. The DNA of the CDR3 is TGTGCCAGCAGTTTTAGGGGCGATGAGCAGTTCTTC. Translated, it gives CASSFRGDEQFF.

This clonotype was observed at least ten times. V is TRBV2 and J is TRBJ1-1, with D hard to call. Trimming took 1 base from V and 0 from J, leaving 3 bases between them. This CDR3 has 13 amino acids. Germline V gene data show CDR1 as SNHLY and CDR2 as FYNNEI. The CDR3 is CASSEGMNTEAFF. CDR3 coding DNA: TGTGCCAGCAGTGAAGGGATGAACACTGAAGCTTTCTTT.

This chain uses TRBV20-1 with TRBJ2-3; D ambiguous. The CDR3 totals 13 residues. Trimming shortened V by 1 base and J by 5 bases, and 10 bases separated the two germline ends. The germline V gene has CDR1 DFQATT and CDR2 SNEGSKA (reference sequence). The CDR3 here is CSARVYTRDTQYF. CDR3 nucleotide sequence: TGCAGTGCTAGAGTATATACCCGAGATACGCAGTATTTT.

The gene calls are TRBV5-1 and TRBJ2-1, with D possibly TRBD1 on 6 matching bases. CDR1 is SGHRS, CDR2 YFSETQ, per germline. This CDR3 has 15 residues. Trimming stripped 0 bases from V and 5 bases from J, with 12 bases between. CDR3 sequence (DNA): TGCGCCAGCAGCTTGGATGGGGGCCCCAACAATGAGCAGTTCTTC. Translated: CASSLDGGPNNEQFF.

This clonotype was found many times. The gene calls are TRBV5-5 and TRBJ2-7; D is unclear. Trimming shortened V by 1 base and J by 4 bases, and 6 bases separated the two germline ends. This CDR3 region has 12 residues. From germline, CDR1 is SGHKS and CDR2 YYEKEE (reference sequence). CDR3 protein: CASSLMGYEQYV. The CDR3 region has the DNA TGTGCCAGCAGCTTGATGGGGTACGAGCAGTACGTC.

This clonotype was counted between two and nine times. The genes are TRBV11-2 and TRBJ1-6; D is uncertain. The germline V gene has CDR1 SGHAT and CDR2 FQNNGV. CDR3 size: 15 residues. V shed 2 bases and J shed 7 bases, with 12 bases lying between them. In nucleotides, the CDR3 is TGTGCCAGCAGCTTACATCCGGGTAGCAATTCACCCCTCCACTTT. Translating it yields CASSLHPGSNSPLHF.

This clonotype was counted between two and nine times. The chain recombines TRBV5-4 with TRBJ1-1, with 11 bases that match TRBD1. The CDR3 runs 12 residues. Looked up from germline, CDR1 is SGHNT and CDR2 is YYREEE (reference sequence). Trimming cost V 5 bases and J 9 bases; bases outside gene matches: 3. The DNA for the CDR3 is TGTGCCAGCAGGCAGGACAGGGGGCAAGCTTTCTTT. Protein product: CASRQDRGQAFF.

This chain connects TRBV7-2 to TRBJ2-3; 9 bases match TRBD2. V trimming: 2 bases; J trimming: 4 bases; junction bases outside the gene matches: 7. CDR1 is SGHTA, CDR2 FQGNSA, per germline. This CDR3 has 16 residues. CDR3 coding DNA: TGTGCCAGCAGCTTAATTGCGGGGGGGCGGGCAGATACGCAGTATTTT. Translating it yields CASSLIAGGRADTQYF.

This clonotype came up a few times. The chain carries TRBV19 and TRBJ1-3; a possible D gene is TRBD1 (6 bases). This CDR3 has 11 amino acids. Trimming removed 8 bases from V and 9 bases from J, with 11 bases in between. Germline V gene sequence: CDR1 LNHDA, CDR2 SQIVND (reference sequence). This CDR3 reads CASGEGGTIYF. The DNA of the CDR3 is TGTGCCAGTGGGGAAGGGGGCACCATATATTTT.

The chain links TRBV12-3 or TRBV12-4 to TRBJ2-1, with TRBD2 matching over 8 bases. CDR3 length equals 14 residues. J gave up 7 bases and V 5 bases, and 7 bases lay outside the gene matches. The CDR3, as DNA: TGTGCCAGCAGTCCGGGGGGGCCGAGGAATGAGCAGTTCTTC. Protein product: CASSPGGPRNEQFF.

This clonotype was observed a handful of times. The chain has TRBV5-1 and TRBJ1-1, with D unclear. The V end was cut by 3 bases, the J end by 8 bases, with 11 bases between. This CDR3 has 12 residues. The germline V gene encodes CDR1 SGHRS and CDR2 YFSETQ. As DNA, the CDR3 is TGCGCCAGCAGCTACCTCCAAGGCGAAGCTTTCTTT. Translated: CASSYLQGEAFF.

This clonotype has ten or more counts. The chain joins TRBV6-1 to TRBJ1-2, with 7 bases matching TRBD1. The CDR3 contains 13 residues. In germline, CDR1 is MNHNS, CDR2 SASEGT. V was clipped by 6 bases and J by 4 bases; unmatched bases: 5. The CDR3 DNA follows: TGTGCCAGCAGGCGGGAGGGGGCCTATGGCTACACCTTC. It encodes CASRREGAYGYTF.

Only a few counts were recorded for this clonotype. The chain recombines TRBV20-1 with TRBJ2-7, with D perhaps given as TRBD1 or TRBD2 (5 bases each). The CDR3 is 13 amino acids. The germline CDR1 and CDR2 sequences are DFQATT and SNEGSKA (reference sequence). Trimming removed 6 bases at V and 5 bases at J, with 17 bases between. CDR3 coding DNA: TGCAGTGCAGGGAGAGGGGTCATCAACGAGCAGTACTTC. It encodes CSAGRGVINEQYF.

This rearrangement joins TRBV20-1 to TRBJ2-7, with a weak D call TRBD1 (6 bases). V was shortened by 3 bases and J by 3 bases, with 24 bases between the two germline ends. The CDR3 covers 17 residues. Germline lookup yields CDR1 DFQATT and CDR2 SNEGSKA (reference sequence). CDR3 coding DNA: TGCAGTGCTAGCGGCGGCAGGGGAACGGTTACATACTACGAGCAGTACTTC. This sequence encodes CSASGGRGTVTYYEQYF.

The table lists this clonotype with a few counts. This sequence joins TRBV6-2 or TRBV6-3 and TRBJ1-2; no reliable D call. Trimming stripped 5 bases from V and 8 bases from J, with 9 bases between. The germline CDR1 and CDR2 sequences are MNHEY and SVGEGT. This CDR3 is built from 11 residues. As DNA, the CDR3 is TGTGCCAGCAGTACCTCGTGGGGCTACACCTTC. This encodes CASSTSWGYTF.

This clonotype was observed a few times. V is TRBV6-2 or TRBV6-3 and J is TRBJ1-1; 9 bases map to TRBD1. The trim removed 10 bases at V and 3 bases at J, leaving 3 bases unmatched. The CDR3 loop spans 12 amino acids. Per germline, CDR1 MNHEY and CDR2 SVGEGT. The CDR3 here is CAIRQGDTEAFF. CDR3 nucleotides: TGTGCCATACGACAGGGGGACACTGAAGCTTTCTTT.

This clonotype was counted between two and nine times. CDR3 DNA sequence: TGTGCCAGCAGCCTTGATGGGACTTCCATTCGGTCCGGGGAGCTGTTTTTT. Protein: CASSLDGTSIRSGELFF. V usage is TRBV5-4 and J usage is TRBJ2-2, with D tentatively TRBD2 (6 bases). The germline V and J ends were trimmed by 4 bases and 6 bases, with 22 bases remaining between them. Germline loops: CDR1 SGHNT, CDR2 YYREEE (reference sequence). The CDR3 extends over 17 amino acids.